These 32 T cell receptor beta chains came from one sample sequenced in a study of blood T cell repertoires in COVID-19. TCRdb's table, derived via immunoSEQ multiplex PCR, lists solely in-frame clones and lacks some. The sample yields some 150,000 clones, 80% to 85% seen once. Sequenced material: peripheral blood. These TCRs come from a woman aged 60-75 years with acute or convalescent COVID-19.

The rearrangement uses TRBV7-3 and TRBJ2-1; 8 bases align to TRBD2. This CDR3 region has 15 residues. Germline assignment: CDR1 SGHTA and CDR2 FQGTGA. The junction had 7 bases not matched to a gene; V was cut back by 1 base and J by 8 bases. The CDR3, as DNA: TGTGCCAGCAGCTTAAGCCGGACTAGCTTCTATGAGCAGTTCTTC. It specifies CASSLSRTSFYEQFF.

The chain couples TRBV19 to TRBJ1-1; 9 nucleotides agree with TRBD1. The junction had 9 bases not matched to a gene; V was cut back by 3 bases and J by 7 bases. The germline CDR1 and CDR2 sequences are LNHDA and SQIVND (reference sequence). The CDR3 covers 15 residues. The CDR3, as DNA: TGTGCCAGTAGTATGGCCGGGACAGGGAAATTTGAAGCTTTCTTT. It encodes CASSMAGTGKFEAFF.

This sequence joins TRBV28 and TRBJ1-2, with TRBD1 matching over 7 bases. Unmatched junction bases numbered 15, after V lost 10 bases and J lost 4 bases. Germline V gene sequence: CDR1 MDHEN, CDR2 SYDVKM. The CDR3 runs 15 residues. The CDR3 protein is CAISRATGLSYGYTF. The CDR3 nucleotides are TGTGCCATTAGCCGGGCGACAGGGTTGAGCTATGGCTACACCTTC.

The genes are TRBV7-6 and TRBJ2-3; a weak D match, TRBD1 (6 bases). Germline CDR1 SGHVS, CDR2 FNYEAQ. Trimming stripped 2 bases from V and 5 bases from J, with 8 bases between. The CDR3 has 13 amino acids. The CDR3 region has the DNA TGTGCCAGCAGCTTAAGGGGGAGAGATACGCAGTATTTT. It is translated as CASSLRGRDTQYF.

V and J are TRBV19 and TRBJ2-1, with TRBD1 matching over 8 bases. The germline V gene has CDR1 LNHDA and CDR2 SQIVND (reference sequence). V lost 6 bases and J lost 2; bases outside the gene matches: 3. This CDR3 comprises 14 residues. For the CDR3, the DNA is TGTGCCAGTAGCATGACAGGGGCCTACAATGAGCAGTTCTTC. This translates into CASSMTGAYNEQFF. The full variable domain, rest sourced from reference TRBV19 and TRBJ2-1, is DGGITQSPKYLFRKEGQNVTLSCEQNLNHDAMYWYRQDPGQGLRLIYYSQIVNDFQKGDIAEGYSVSREKKESFPLTVTSAQKNPTAFYLCASSMTGAYNEQFFGPGTRLTVL.

In this sample, this clone turned up a few times. The V gene is TRBV19, the J gene TRBJ1-1; a weak D match, TRBD1 (6 bases). This CDR3 is 13 amino acids long. Per germline, CDR1 LNHDA and CDR2 SQIVND (reference sequence). V was pared by 6 bases and J by 5 bases, with 13 bases between. The chain's CDR3 is CASRGAGVTEAFF. Written as DNA, the CDR3 is TGTGCCAGTAGAGGGGCAGGGGTTACTGAAGCTTTCTTT.

The chain has TRBV19 and TRBJ1-1, with TRBD1 as a possible D gene (6 bases). The CDR3 has 14 residues. V was shortened by 7 bases and J by 0 bases, with 12 bases between the two germline ends. From germline, CDR1 is LNHDA and CDR2 SQIVND (reference sequence). As DNA, the CDR3 is TGTGCCAGTACCTTGGGACATCTGAACACTGAAGCTTTCTTT. Translating it yields CASTLGHLNTEAFF.

This clone appeared a single time. The CDR3 here is CASSFREGELFF. CDR3 nucleotides: TGTGCCAGCAGCTTTCGGGAGGGGGAGCTGTTTTTT. The chain is built from TRBV7-3 and TRBJ2-2; D might be TRBD2 (6 bases). The V end was cut by 3 bases, the J end by 8 bases, with 7 bases between. The CDR3 sequence is 12 residues long. In germline, CDR1 is SGHTA, CDR2 FQGTGA.

This clone turned up a few times. The chain uses TRBV28 and TRBJ2-1; tentatively, D is TRBD1 (6 bases). Germline CDR1 MDHEN, CDR2 SYDVKM. V was cut by 6 bases and J by 6 bases, with 18 bases left in between. CDR3 length equals 15 residues. CDR3 residues: CASSVRGRGANEQFF. CDR3 DNA: TGTGCCAGCAGCGTTAGGGGGAGAGGTGCCAATGAGCAGTTCTTC. Supplemented by reference TRBV28 and TRBJ2-1, the full variable domain reads DVKVTQSSRYLVKRTGEKVFLECVQDMDHENMFWYRQDPGLGLRLIYFSYDVKMKEKGDIPEGYSVSREKKERFSLILESASTNQTSMYLCASSVRGRGANEQFFGPGTRLTVL.

This chain uses TRBV2 with TRBJ1-2, with D perhaps matching TRBD1 (5 bases). V was clipped by 7 bases and J by 1 base, with 10 bases between them. The CDR3 consists of 13 residues. Per germline, CDR1 SNHLY and CDR2 FYNNEI. The CDR3 DNA reads as TGTGCCAGCATGACGGGGGGTAACTATGGCTACACCTTC. It yields the protein CASMTGGNYGYTF.

The V and J genes are TRBV27 and TRBJ2-2; D is undetermined. This CDR3 spans 14 amino acids. The V and J ends lost 6 bases and 4 bases respectively, with 12 bases between them. Germline V lookup: CDR1 MNHEY, CDR2 SMNVEV (reference sequence). The CDR3 sequence: CASRPRGSTGELFF. The CDR3 coding sequence is TGTGCCAGCAGGCCTAGAGGCTCCACCGGGGAGCTGTTTTTT.

The rearrangement joins TRBV5-1 to TRBJ2-5, with D perhaps TRBD1 (5 bases). Per the germline V gene, CDR1 is SGHRS and CDR2 is YFSETQ. This CDR3 has 12 amino acids. V lost 0 bases, J lost 5 bases, and 5 bases lay in between. The CDR3 bases are TGCGCCAGCAGCTTGGAGGGGGAGACCCAGTACTTC. Protein product: CASSLEGETQYF.

V usage is TRBV28 and J usage is TRBJ1-2; no definite D call. Trimming stripped 7 bases from V and 0 bases from J, with 12 bases between. Germline assignment: CDR1 MDHEN and CDR2 SYDVKM. This CDR3 is built from 14 residues. The DNA of the CDR3 is TGTGCCAGCATGATCAGCGCCGCTAACTATGGCTACACCTTC. Residues: CASMISAANYGYTF.

V is TRBV29-1 and J is TRBJ2-5; D possibly corresponds to TRBD2 (7 bases). V gave up 2 bases and J gave up 9 bases, with 22 bases separating them. Germline V gives CDR1 SQVTM, CDR2 ANQGSEA. This CDR3 has 15 amino acids. The CDR3 region has the DNA TGCAGCGTTGAAAAGACTAGCTCGGTCGCAGGGGCCCAGTACTTC. It translates to CSVEKTSSVAGAQYF. Full variable domain (missing parts from reference TRBV29-1 and TRBJ2-5): SAVISQKPSRDICQRGTSLTIQCQVDSQVTMMFWYRQQPGQSLTLIATANQGSEATYESGFVIDKFPISRPNLTFSTLTVSNMSPEDSSIYLCSVEKTSSVAGAQYFGPGTRLLVL.

The chain couples TRBV7-3 to TRBJ2-3, with D possibly TRBD2 on 5 matching bases. Germline assignment: CDR1 SGHTA and CDR2 FQGTGA. V was cut by 2 bases and J by 3 bases, with 6 bases left in between. The CDR3 loop spans 13 amino acids. The CDR3: CASSLPGTDTQYF. The CDR3 coding sequence is TGTGCCAGCAGCTTACCGGGGACAGATACGCAGTATTTT.

The chain has TRBV25-1 and TRBJ1-6, with 10 positions matching TRBD1. Germline lookup yields CDR1 MGHDK and CDR2 SYGVNS. There are 15 residues in the CDR3. J was trimmed by 4 bases and V by 6 bases; bases with no gene match: 3. DNA of the CDR3: TGTGCCAGCAGGACAGGGGGCTCTTATAATTCACCCCTCCACTTT. It specifies CASRTGGSYNSPLHF.

The chain recombines TRBV28 with TRBJ1-1, with TRBD1 as a possible D gene (6 bases). Germline-derived CDR1 and CDR2 are MDHEN and SYDVKM. This CDR3 is built from 12 residues. Between the trimmed V and J ends, which lost 7 bases and 1 base, there was a span of 7 bases. The CDR3 is CASKDRNTEAFF. DNA for the CDR3: TGTGCCAGCAAGGACAGGAACACTGAAGCTTTCTTT.

The V and J genes are TRBV6-5 and TRBJ1-1, with 12 bases identical to TRBD1. The germline V gene has CDR1 MNHEY and CDR2 SVGAGI. CDR3 length: 15 amino acids. V gave up 6 bases and J gave up 4 bases; unmatched junction bases: 6. The CDR3 protein is CASRRDRGRVTEAFF. As DNA, the CDR3 is TGTGCCAGCAGACGGGACAGGGGGCGCGTCACTGAAGCTTTCTTT.

The chain carries TRBV23-1 and TRBJ2-1; 10 positions agree with TRBD1. TRBV23-1 is noted as an ORF with a role that remains uncertain. The CDR3 runs to 17 residues. V dropped 0 bases and J dropped 5; count of bases not matched to a gene: 7. CDR3 sequence (DNA): TGCGCCAGCAGTCAATCGTCCCGACAGGGGGCAGACAATGAGCAGTTCTTC. Its translation is CASSQSSRQGADNEQFF.

This chain uses TRBV29-1 with TRBJ2-5; D gene uncertain. The last part of the DNA fits TRBJ2-7 better; the J call may be wrong. The germline V gene encodes CDR1 SQVTM and CDR2 ANQGSEA. The CDR3 length is 11 residues. The CDR3, as DNA: TGCAGCGTTGTTCTTTCCTACGAGCAGTACTTC. This encodes CSVVLSYEQYF.

The genes are TRBV5-6 and TRBJ2-1; D is ambiguous. CDR1 is SGHDT, CDR2 YYEEEE, per germline. The CDR3 sequence is 15 residues long. Trimming removed 2 bases from V and 0 bases from J, with 9 bases in between. The CDR3 coding sequence is TGTGCCAGCAGCTTTCCTATAAGCTCCTACAATGAGCAGTTCTTC. Translation: CASSFPISSYNEQFF.

This chain connects TRBV9 to TRBJ2-1, with TRBD1 identical over 8 bases. This CDR3 is built from 14 residues. Germline V lookup: CDR1 SGDLS, CDR2 YYNGEE. Trimming removed 0 bases from V and 9 bases from J; junction bases left unmatched: 5. The CDR3 nucleotides read TGTGCCAGCAGCGTAGGGACAGGGTCGGGTGAGCAGTTCTTC. Its protein is CASSVGTGSGEQFF. Filled out from reference TRBV9 and TRBJ2-1, the complete variable domain reads DSGVTQTPKHLITATGQRVTLRCSPRSGDLSVYWYQQSLDQGLQFLIQYYNGEERAKGNILERFSAQQFPDLHSELNLSSLELGDSALYFCASSVGTGSGEQFFGPGTRLTVL.

This sequence joins TRBV7-8 and TRBJ1-1; D may be TRBD1 (6 bases). This CDR3 is 17 amino acids long. CDR1 SGHVS and CDR2 FQNEAQ come from the germline V gene. Trimming stripped 5 bases from V and 11 bases from J, with 30 bases between. The CDR3 protein is CASSQGLIGSTGSLAFF. In DNA form, the CDR3 reads TGTGCCAGCAGCCAAGGTTTAATAGGTTCGACAGGTTCTCTCGCTTTCTTT.

This rearrangement joins TRBV6-2 or TRBV6-3 to TRBJ1-5; 9 nucleotides line up with TRBD1. V lost 6 bases and J lost 5; bases outside the gene matches: 2. Germline CDR1 reads MNHEY; CDR2 reads SVGEGT. The length of the CDR3 is 13 residues. The CDR3 is CASSGTGYQPQHF. The CDR3 nucleotides read TGTGCCAGCAGCGGGACAGGGTATCAGCCCCAGCATTTT.

J is TRBJ2-1 and V is TRBV5-1; a weak D match, TRBD1 (6 bases). Germline values: CDR1 SGHRS, CDR2 YFSETQ. V lost 7 bases and J lost 7, with 15 bases in between. This CDR3 spans 13 amino acids. CDR3 nucleotides: TGCGCCAGCGGGGCAAGAGGGGGTAATGAGCAGTTCTTC. Translated: CASGARGGNEQFF.

The rearrangement joins TRBV2 to TRBJ2-7, with 9 bases lining up with TRBD1. Germline assignment: CDR1 SNHLY and CDR2 FYNNEI. V shed 6 bases, J shed 4 bases, and the junction held 4 bases outside the gene matches. The CDR3 extends over 13 amino acids. CDR3: CASRGDRGYEQYF. The CDR3 DNA reads TGTGCCAGCAGGGGAGACAGGGGGTACGAGCAGTACTTC.

The gene calls are TRBV19 and TRBJ1-5, with TRBD1 as a possible D gene (5 bases). V lost 5 bases and J lost 1, with 6 bases in between. The CDR3 is 13 residues long. Germline V gene data show CDR1 as LNHDA and CDR2 as SQIVND (reference sequence). This CDR3 reads CASSQGSNQPQHF. The DNA of the CDR3 is TGTGCCAGTAGTCAGGGAAGCAATCAGCCCCAGCATTTT.

The V gene is TRBV7-9, the J gene TRBJ2-7, with D possibly being TRBD2 (6 bases). The germline V and J ends were trimmed by 3 bases and 2 bases, with 14 bases remaining between them. Germline V gene data show CDR1 as SEHNR and CDR2 as FQNEAQ (reference sequence). This CDR3 is built from 15 residues. CDR3 sequence (DNA): TGTGCCAGCAGCTTGGTTAGCGGACCAACCTACGAGCAGTACTTC. This translates into CASSLVSGPTYEQYF.

A few counts support this clone. The junction does not match germline at one end; this may be a read error. This chain connects TRBV19 to TRBJ1-6, with D uncertain. CDR1 is LNHDA, CDR2 SQIVND, per germline (reference sequence). The CDR3 is made up of 15 amino acids. The CDR3 DNA follows: TGTGCCAGTAGCAAGTCACGACTGATAGATTCATCCCTCCACTTT. Amino acids: CASSKSRLIDSSLHF.

V is TRBV27 and J is TRBJ1-4, with D possibly matching TRBD1 (5 bases). This CDR3 comprises 15 residues. The V end lost 5 bases, the J end lost 8 bases, and 18 bases lay between the germline ends. In germline, CDR1 is MNHEY, CDR2 SMNVEV (reference sequence). The chain's CDR3 is CASSLGGDFREKLFF. In DNA form, the CDR3 reads TGTGCCAGCAGTCTGGGAGGGGATTTTCGAGAAAAACTGTTTTTT.

CDR3 DNA sequence: TGTGCCAGCAGCCATAATCTAGGGAGGGACTACGAGCAGTACTTC. Translation gives CASSHNLGRDYEQYF. This chain joins TRBV6-2 or TRBV6-3 and TRBJ2-7, with 7 nucleotides matching TRBD2. The CDR3 is 15 amino acids. Germline CDR1 MNHEY, CDR2 SVGEGT. With V trimmed by 6 bases and J by 3 bases, 11 bases remained unmatched.

The genes are TRBV5-1 and TRBJ1-1, with 7 bases lining up with TRBD1. V gave up 4 bases and J gave up 1 base; unmatched junction bases: 4. Germline V gene data show CDR1 as SGHRS and CDR2 as YFSETQ. This CDR3 is 14 amino acids long. As DNA, the CDR3 is TGCGCCAGCAGCCCGGGACAGTGGAACACTGAAGCTTTCTTT. Translating gives CASSPGQWNTEAFF.